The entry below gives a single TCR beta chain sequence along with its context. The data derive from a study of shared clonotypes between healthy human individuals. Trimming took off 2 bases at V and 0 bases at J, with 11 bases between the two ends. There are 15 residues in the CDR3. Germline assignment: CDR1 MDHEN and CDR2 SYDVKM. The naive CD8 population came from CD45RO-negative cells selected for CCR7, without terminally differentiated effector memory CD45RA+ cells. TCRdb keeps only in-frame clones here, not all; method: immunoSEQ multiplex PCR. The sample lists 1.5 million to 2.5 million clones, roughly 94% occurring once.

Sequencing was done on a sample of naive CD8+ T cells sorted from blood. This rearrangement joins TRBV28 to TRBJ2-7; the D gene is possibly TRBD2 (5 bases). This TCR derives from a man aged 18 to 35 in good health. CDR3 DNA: TGTGCCAGCAGTTTAAGTTACGGGGACTCCTACGAGCAGTACTTC. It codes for CASSLSYGDSYEQYF.